Following are 7 T cell receptor beta chains from one sample sequenced in a study of cytomegalovirus exposure and HLA in healthy donors. PCR involved 60 Vbeta and 13 Jbeta primers. TCRdb keeps only in-frame clones here, not all; method: immunoSEQ multiplex PCR. This sample carries 140,000 to 150,000 clones, 70% to 80% of them seen once, and the ten largest clones take roughly 2%. Sequencing input: PBMCs. These receptors were taken from an older woman in good health and CMV-seropositive.

The chain combines TRBV11-2 with TRBJ1-2; D perhaps matches TRBD1 (6 bases). V shed 8 bases and J shed 4 bases, with 11 bases lying between them. This CDR3 region has 12 residues. Per the germline V gene, CDR1 is SGHAT and CDR2 is FQNNGV. The CDR3 DNA follows: TGTGCCAGCTTCCCAGGGGCCTATGGCTACACCTTC. As protein: CASFPGAYGYTF.

The gene calls are TRBV6-1 and TRBJ1-5; D is unclear. This CDR3 has 13 amino acids. The germline CDR1 and CDR2 sequences are MNHNS and SASEGT. V was trimmed by 2 bases and J by 6 bases, leaving 8 bases between them. CDR3 in DNA: TGTGCCAGCAGTGAATTGACGGGTCAGCCCCAGCATTTT. Amino acids: CASSELTGQPQHF.

This sequence joins TRBV19 and TRBJ2-3; perhaps TRBD2 as D (5 bases). The V end lost 1 base, the J end lost 0 bases, and 8 bases lay between the germline ends. This CDR3 comprises 15 residues. Germline CDR1 reads LNHDA; CDR2 reads SQIVND (reference sequence). CDR3 sequence (DNA): TGTGCCAGTAGTATAGGTGGCGGGAGCACAGATACGCAGTATTTT. This encodes CASSIGGGSTDTQYF.

The rearrangement uses TRBV5-1 and TRBJ2-5; tentative D call: TRBD2 (5 bases). V was cut by 1 base and J by 5 bases, with 15 bases left in between. CDR1 and CDR2 (germline): SGHRS, YFSETQ. The CDR3 runs 15 residues. CDR3 sequence reads: CASSLPLRGQETQYF. CDR3 bases: TGCGCCAGCAGCTTGCCCCTACGAGGGCAGGAGACCCAGTACTTC.

The chain recombines TRBV11-2 with TRBJ2-1, with D perhaps TRBD2 (5 bases). Germline lookup yields CDR1 SGHAT and CDR2 FQNNGV. V lost 1 base to trimming and J lost 10 bases, with 8 bases between them. The CDR3 spans 12 residues. CDR3 protein: CASSLGSVEQFF. The CDR3 DNA reads TGTGCCAGCAGCTTAGGTAGCGTCGAGCAGTTCTTC.

V usage is TRBV28 and J usage is TRBJ1-6; D is possibly TRBD1 (6 bases). This CDR3 is 14 amino acids long. Looked up from germline, CDR1 is MDHEN and CDR2 is SYDVKM. Trimming took 1 base from V and 7 from J, leaving 8 bases between them. Written as DNA, the CDR3 is TGTGCCAGCAGTTTATCACAGGGCAATTCACCCCTCCACTTT. Its translation is CASSLSQGNSPLHF.

The chain carries TRBV28 and TRBJ2-4, with D possibly being TRBD2 (5 bases). This CDR3 region has 13 residues. Per the germline V gene, CDR1 is MDHEN and CDR2 is SYDVKM. V lost 6 bases, J lost 3 bases, and 9 bases lay in between. Here the CDR3 reads CASSPGDKNIQYF. In DNA form, the CDR3 reads TGTGCCAGCAGCCCCGGGGACAAAAACATTCAGTACTTC.